This TCR beta chain appears in the sequencing data of a study of cytomegalovirus exposure and HLA in healthy donors. General study findings and limits: Specificity for CMV antigens was confirmed in vitro for a few of the CMV-associated chains.

Concerning this clone itself: Its antigen is currently unknown. The junction departs from the called germline gene at one end, perhaps through a read error.

The assay was immunoSEQ multiplex PCR, and TCRdb's table has in-frame clones only and misses some. The table includes some 250,000 clones, roughly 89% detected once. Germline CDR1 SSHAT, CDR2 FNYEAQ (reference sequence). There are 15 residues in the CDR3. Specimen: PBMCs. The chain recombines TRBV7-7 with TRBJ2-3; a possible D gene is TRBD1 (6 bases). The sequence came from a woman younger than 30 in good health and CMV-seronegative. CDR3 in amino acids: CASSPGTISTDTQYF. The CDR3 DNA sequence: TGTGCTAGCAGCCCAGGGACAATAAGCACAGATACGCAGTATTTT.